What follows are 9 T cell receptor beta chains derived from one specimen sequenced in a study of T cell responses to AZD1222 COVID-19 vaccine (dated by TCRdb to about 2021). The receptor library was made with the immunoSEQ multiplex PCR assay. Here the immuneACCESS table is served through TCRdb, limited to in-frame sequences with V and J called. Missing clones are a known gap in these copies; in checked studies unresolved V genes cover under half, and the rest lacks a known reason. The sample table holds about 68,000 clones, of which about 90% were seen once. Under 8.5% of the sample is in the top ten clones. What the time point label conveys for this sample: baseline before first vaccination. The starting material was peripheral blood, obtained on day 0 of AZD1222 vaccination. The receptor source for this set is an adult in good health.

The gene calls are TRBV10-3 and TRBJ2-7; no reliable D call. V was pared by 1 base and J by 0 bases, with 4 bases between. This CDR3 is 13 amino acids long. CDR1 is ENHRY and CDR2 is SYGVKD in the germline V gene. The CDR3 is CAISELISYEQYF. The CDR3 coding sequence is TGTGCCATCAGTGAGTTGATCTCCTACGAGCAGTACTTC.

The gene calls are TRBV24-1 and TRBJ2-3, with D hard to call. The CDR3 runs to 12 residues. Trimming pared 4 bases from V and 1 base from J, leaving 2 bases between. Germline CDR1 reads KGHDR; CDR2 reads SFDVKD. CDR3 bases: TGTGCCACCAGTGAGCGCACAGATACGCAGTATTTT. Its protein is CATSERTDTQYF.

The chain carries TRBV10-3 and TRBJ1-1; D may be TRBD1 (6 bases). This CDR3 contains 17 residues. The germline V and J ends were trimmed by 0 bases and 4 bases, with 18 bases remaining between them. Germline V gene data show CDR1 as ENHRY and CDR2 as SYGVKD. The CDR3: CAISESNGAGTSTEAFF. CDR3 coding DNA: TGTGCCATCAGTGAGTCGAATGGCGCAGGGACAAGCACTGAAGCTTTCTTT.

In nucleotides, the CDR3 is TGTGCCAGCAGTGAGGGGGAAGATACGCAGTATTTT. Protein sequence: CASSEGEDTQYF. The chain combines TRBV6-4 with TRBJ2-3; D might be TRBD1 or TRBD2, each matching 5 bases. Trimming shortened V by 3 bases and J by 5 bases, and 6 bases separated the two germline ends. The CDR3 has 12 residues. The germline V gene encodes CDR1 MRHNA and CDR2 SNTAGT.

The chain has TRBV6-6 and TRBJ1-1; D remains ambiguous. The CDR3 runs to 14 residues. Germline lookup yields CDR1 MNHNY and CDR2 SVGAGI (reference sequence). Trimming removed 0 bases from V and 4 bases from J, with 9 bases in between. The CDR3 sequence: CASSYSIGITEAFF. As DNA, the CDR3 is TGTGCCAGCAGTTACTCCATAGGGATCACTGAAGCTTTCTTT.

CDR3 protein: CASSPHVGTGRNGYTF. CDR3 DNA: TGTGCCAGCAGCCCCCATGTCGGGACAGGGAGGAATGGCTACACCTTC. The chain carries TRBV5-4 and TRBJ1-2, with 9 bases identical to TRBD1. Germline values: CDR1 SGHNT, CDR2 YYREEE (reference sequence). J lost 6 bases, V lost 4 bases, and 13 bases had no gene match. CDR3 size: 16 residues.

The J gene is TRBJ2-2, the V gene TRBV5-1; D perhaps matches TRBD2 (6 bases). CDR3 size: 14 residues. CDR1 and CDR2 (germline): SGHRS, YFSETQ. Trimming removed 2 bases from V and 10 bases from J, with 15 bases in between. Written as DNA, the CDR3 is TGCGCCAGCAGCTTTCAGACGAGGGAGGAGGAGCTGTTTTTT. It yields the protein CASSFQTREEELFF.

J is TRBJ2-1 and V is TRBV12-3 or TRBV12-4; 7 nucleotides agree with TRBD1. Trimming took 6 bases from V and 9 from J; bases not matched to a gene: 8. This CDR3 is 13 amino acids long. CDR3 bases: TGTGCCAGCAGGGCTGGGACAGACGGTGAGCAGTTCTTC. As protein: CASRAGTDGEQFF.

The chain links TRBV9 to TRBJ2-1, with TRBD2 identical over 13 bases. The CDR3 covers 16 residues. The germline CDR1 and CDR2 sequences are SGDLS and YYNGEE. J gave up 11 bases and V 3 bases, and 11 bases lay outside the gene matches. In DNA form, the CDR3 reads TGTGCCAGCAGCGGTTCGAAAGGACTAGCGGGAGCCAAGCAGTTCTTC. Translation: CASSGSKGLAGAKQFF.